This T cell receptor beta chain was documented in a study of cytomegalovirus exposure and HLA in healthy donors. Broader study findings: A missense DCLRE1C variant was associated with V- and J-gene trimming of TCR beta chains in a later analysis, and an independent cohort replicated the association. Most of the TCR beta V segments (in an earlier analysis) were productive either about 90% or about 30% of the time.

Vbeta (60) and Jbeta (13) primers were used in the PCR. Measured with immunoSEQ multiplex PCR; TCRdb has only the in-frame clones, and not every one. The sample holds 150,000 to 200,000 clones, 70% to 80% seen once. The study sampled nominally healthy donors, though unrecorded immune exposures were likely. The CDR3 is 16 amino acids. Trimming removed 0 bases at V and 7 bases at J, with 14 bases between. Germline values: CDR1 SGHRS, CDR2 YFSETQ. Regarding this clone: Its target is not known.

The receptor was derived from a man in his sixties in good health and CMV-seronegative. The material sequenced was PBMCs. The chain uses TRBV5-1 and TRBJ1-6, with D maybe TRBD1 (5 bases). The CDR3 here is CASSLGFGQGNSPLHF. CDR3 sequence (DNA): TGCGCCAGCAGCTTGGGGTTTGGGCAGGGAAATTCACCCCTCCACTTT. Supplemented by reference TRBV5-1 and TRBJ1-6, the full variable domain reads KAGVTQTPRYLIKTRGQQVTLSCSPISGHRSVSWYQQTPGQGLQFLFEYFSETQRNKGNFPGRFSGRQFSNSRSEMNVSTLELGDSALYLCASSLGFGQGNSPLHFGNGTRLTVT.